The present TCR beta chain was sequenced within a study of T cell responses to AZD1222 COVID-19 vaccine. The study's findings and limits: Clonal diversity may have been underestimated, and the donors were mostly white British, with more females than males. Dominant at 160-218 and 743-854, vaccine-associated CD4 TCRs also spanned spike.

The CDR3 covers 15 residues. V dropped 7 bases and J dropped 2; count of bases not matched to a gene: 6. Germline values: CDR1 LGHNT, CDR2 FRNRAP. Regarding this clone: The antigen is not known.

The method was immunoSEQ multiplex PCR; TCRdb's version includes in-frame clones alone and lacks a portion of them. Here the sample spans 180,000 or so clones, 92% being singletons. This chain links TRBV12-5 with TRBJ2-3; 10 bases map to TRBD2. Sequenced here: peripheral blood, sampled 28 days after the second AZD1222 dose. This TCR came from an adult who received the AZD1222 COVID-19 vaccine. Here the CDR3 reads CASAPTSGYTDTQYF. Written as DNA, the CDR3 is TGTGCTAGTGCCCCGACTAGCGGGTACACAGATACGCAGTATTTT.